This TCR beta chain was retrieved from a study of long-term antiretroviral therapy in people with HIV. The wider study: The oldest samples precede the 2015 immediate-ART recommendation by about a decade. The study, taken as a whole, reports: Repertoires in HIV (unlike those of controls) had narrower CDR3 length ranges.

Cryopreserved PBMC numbered roughly 0.9-11 million per sample before DNA extraction. The immunoSEQ assay was v3.0, run at survey level. The sequencing target was about 40,000-50,000 T-cell genomes per sample. The data were produced by immunoSEQ multiplex PCR, yet TCRdb's version contains in-frame clones alone and is incomplete. The table has roughly 32,000 clones, roughly 97% seen once. Turning to this clone: Its target is not known.

Trimming removed 0 bases at V and 7 bases at J, with 7 bases between. Germline CDR1 is MRHNA and CDR2 is SNTAGT. This CDR3 comprises 13 residues. The sample was unsorted PBMCs, taken 7.6 years after starting antiretroviral therapy. The receptor comes from a man between 25 and 39 years old with HIV. The chain combines TRBV6-4 with TRBJ1-5, with D hard to call. CDR3 nucleotides: TGTGCCAGCAGTGACTCGAGAGGGCAGCCCCAGCATTTT. Protein product: CASSDSRGQPQHF.